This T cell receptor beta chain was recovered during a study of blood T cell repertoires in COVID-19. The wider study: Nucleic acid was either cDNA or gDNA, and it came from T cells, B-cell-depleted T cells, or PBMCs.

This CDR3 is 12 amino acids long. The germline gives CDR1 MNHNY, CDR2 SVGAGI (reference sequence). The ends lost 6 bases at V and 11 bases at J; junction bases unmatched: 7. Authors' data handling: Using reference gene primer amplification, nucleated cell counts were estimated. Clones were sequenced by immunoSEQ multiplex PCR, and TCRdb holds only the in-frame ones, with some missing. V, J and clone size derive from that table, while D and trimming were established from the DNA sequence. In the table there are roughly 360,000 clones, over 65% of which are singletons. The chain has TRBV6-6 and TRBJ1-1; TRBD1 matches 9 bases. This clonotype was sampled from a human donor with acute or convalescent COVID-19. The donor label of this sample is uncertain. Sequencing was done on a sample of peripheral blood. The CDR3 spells CASSRGTGMAFF. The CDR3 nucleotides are TGTGCCAGCAGCCGCGGGACAGGGATGGCTTTCTTT.